A selection of T cell receptor beta chains follows, all from one sample in a study of blood T cell repertoires in COVID-19. The protocol was immunoSEQ multiplex PCR, while the TCRdb copy is restricted to in-frame clones and leaves out a portion. The repertoire has a few hundred thousand clones, 80% to 90% of them found once; the top ten carry about 2.1%. Sequenced: PBMCs or T cells enriched from blood (not recorded which). The receptors derive from a man aged 35-49 years in a cohort exposed to, infected with or recovered from COVID-19 (not recorded which). The CDR3 runs from the conserved cysteine through the conserved F or W. Each record gives: D gene, J gene, V gene, clone size, CDR3 protein, CDR3 DNA. A D gene is named only where the DNA matches it firmly. Only part of the rows carry a size: once, few, many, or a class if the clone is expanded.

TRBD1 | TRBJ1-2 | TRBV7-6 | - | CASSPFEGQAYGYTF | TGTGCCAGCAGCCCCTTCGAGGGACAGGCCTATGGCTACACCTTC
TRBD2 | TRBJ2-1 | TRBV27 | - | CASTLTSAYNEQFF | TGTGCCAGCACCTTGACTAGCGCCTACAATGAGCAGTTCTTC
- | TRBJ2-1 | TRBV10-1 | - | CASSPEGEGATEQFF | TGCGCCAGCAGTCCAGAGGGGGAGGGCGCGACAGAGCAGTTCTTC
TRBD2 | TRBJ2-3 | TRBV19 | once | CASSRSGGVTDTQYF | TGTGCCAGTAGTCGGTCGGGAGGGGTCACAGATACGCAGTATTTT
- | TRBJ2-5 | TRBV6-5 | - | CASNRGETQYF | TGTGCCAGCAATAGAGGAGAGACCCAGTACTTC
TRBD2 | TRBJ2-1 | TRBV24-1 | few | CATSDGGGTDEQFF | TGTGCCACCAGTGATGGGGGGGGGACCGATGAGCAGTTCTTC
- | TRBJ2-1 | TRBV19 | - | CASSVAFSYNEQFF | TGTGCCAGTAGTGTAGCGTTCTCCTACAATGAGCAGTTCTTC
- | TRBJ1-2 | TRBV18 | - | CASSPRDTDGYTF | TGTGCCAGCTCACCACGAGACACCGATGGCTACACCTTC
TRBD1 | TRBJ1-5 | TRBV2 | - | CASSGTGDQPQHF | TGTGCCAGCAGTGGGACAGGGGATCAGCCCCAGCATTTT
- | TRBJ2-7 | TRBV5-4 | - | CASSFSGRNSYEQYF | TGTGCCAGCAGCTTTTCCGGGAGAAACTCCTACGAGCAGTACTTC
TRBD1 | TRBJ1-6 | TRBV7-8 | - | CASSQGQGLSPLHF | TGTGCCAGCAGCCAGGGACAGGGGCTTTCACCCCTCCACTTT
TRBD2 | TRBJ2-1 | TRBV9 | - | CASSVGRLAGYNEQFF | TGTGCCAGCAGCGTAGGACGACTAGCGGGCTACAATGAGCAGTTCTTC
- | TRBJ2-7 | TRBV12-1 | - | CASSTPTSEYEQYF | TGTGCCAGCAGCACCCCGACTAGTGAGTACGAGCAGTACTTC
- | TRBJ1-2 | TRBV10-2 | - | CASSGGGYGYTF | TGCGCCAGCAGTGGGGGGGGCTATGGCTACACCTTC
TRBD2 | TRBJ2-1 | TRBV24-1 | few | CATGTSGRSEQFF | TGTGCCACCGGGACTAGCGGGAGGTCTGAGCAGTTCTTC
TRBD2 | TRBJ2-7 | TRBV13 | - | CASSLSELTSGRAGAYEQYF | TGTGCCAGCAGCTTATCGGAATTGACTAGCGGGAGGGCCGGCGCCTACGAGCAGTACTTC
- | TRBJ1-2 | TRBV30 | - | CARSKIGGEQIYGYTF | TGTGCCCGGTCTAAGATTGGGGGCGAACAAATCTATGGCTACACCTTC
TRBD2 | TRBJ2-1 | TRBV6-6 | - | CASRPPTSGRGNEQFF | TGTGCCAGCAGGCCACCTACTAGCGGGAGGGGTAATGAGCAGTTCTTC
- | TRBJ2-3 | TRBV30 | once | CAWSRGSDTQYF | TGTGCCTGGAGCCGGGGGTCAGATACGCAGTATTTT
- | TRBJ1-3 | TRBV15 | - | CATTPETGTGNTIYF | TGTGCCACCACCCCAGAAACGGGGACTGGAAACACCATATATTTT
TRBD2 | TRBJ2-5 | TRBV19 | once | CASSMSTSGYETQYF | TGTGCCAGTAGTATGAGTACTAGCGGGTACGAGACCCAGTACTTC
- | TRBJ1-3 | TRBV28 | - | CASSLRFNSGNTIYF | TGTGCCAGCAGTTTACGGTTTAACTCTGGAAACACCATATATTTT
- | TRBJ1-4 | TRBV28 | - | CASSLLTLGQNNEKLFF | TGTGCCAGCAGTTTATTAACCCTCGGACAGAATAATGAAAAACTGTTTTTT
TRBD2 | TRBJ2-2 | TRBV6-6 | few | CASSYSGGRNTGELFF | TGTGCCAGCAGTTACTCCGGCGGGAGGAACACCGGGGAGCTGTTTTTT
TRBD2 | TRBJ2-1 | TRBV30 | - | CAWSGLGLAGVEQFF | TGTGCCTGGAGTGGGCTGGGACTAGCGGGAGTTGAGCAGTTCTTC
- | TRBJ1-1 | TRBV11-2 | - | CASSFPGEAFF | TGTGCCAGCAGCTTCCCGGGAGAAGCTTTCTTT
- | TRBJ2-6 | TRBV5-1 | - | CASSLTISGANVLTF | TGCGCCAGCAGCTTGACTATCTCTGGGGCCAACGTCCTGACTTTC
- | TRBJ1-6 | TRBV10-3 | once | CAISGVNSSYNSPLHF | TGTGCCATCAGTGGGGTCAACAGCTCCTATAATTCACCCCTCCACTTT
- | TRBJ2-7 | TRBV30 | - | CAWGLGSFYEQYF | TGTGCCTGGGGTCTTGGGAGTTTCTACGAGCAGTACTTC
TRBD2 | TRBJ2-5 | TRBV9 | - | CASSPRVLAVQETQYF | TGTGCCAGCAGCCCGCGTGTCCTAGCGGTCCAAGAGACCCAGTACTTC
- | TRBJ1-2 | TRBV11-2 | - | CASSFGQNGYTF | TGTGCCAGCAGCTTTGGGCAGAATGGCTACACCTTC
- | TRBJ1-5 | TRBV10-3 | few | CAISDKTGGTSQPQHF | TGTGCCATCAGTGACAAGACCGGAGGAACCTCTCAGCCCCAGCATTTT
- | TRBJ2-7 | TRBV12-5 | - | CASGLGLKVSETYYEQYF | TGTGCTAGTGGTTTGGGTCTGAAGGTCTCGGAGACTTACTACGAGCAGTACTTC
TRBD2 | TRBJ2-3 | TRBV12-5 | - | CASGLYDTGLAGQYTQYF | TGTGCTAGTGGTTTGTACGACACGGGACTAGCGGGACAATATACGCAGTATTTT
- | TRBJ2-1 | TRBV7-8 | few | CASSGVRFYEQFF | TGTGCCAGCTCGGGAGTTAGATTTTATGAGCAGTTCTTC
- | TRBJ2-1 | TRBV5-1 | - | CASSFMAASSYNEQFF | TGCGCCAGCAGCTTTATGGCGGCGAGCTCCTACAATGAGCAGTTCTTC
- | TRBJ2-7 | TRBV2 | once | CASSDHTGRNEQYF | TGTGCCAGCAGTGATCATACAGGGCGCAACGAGCAGTACTTC
TRBD1 | TRBJ2-2 | TRBV7-7 | - | CASSPGPGTGDTGELFF | TGTGCCAGCAGCCCAGGACCCGGGACAGGGGACACCGGGGAGCTGTTTTTT
- | TRBJ1-1 | TRBV5-1 | - | CASSLGSADRAFF | TGCGCCAGCAGCTTGGGGTCCGCGGATCGAGCTTTCTTT
- | TRBJ2-7 | TRBV27 | - | CASSPYGLVTKEQYF | TGTGCCAGCAGCCCCTACGGGTTGGTGACGAAGGAGCAGTACTTC